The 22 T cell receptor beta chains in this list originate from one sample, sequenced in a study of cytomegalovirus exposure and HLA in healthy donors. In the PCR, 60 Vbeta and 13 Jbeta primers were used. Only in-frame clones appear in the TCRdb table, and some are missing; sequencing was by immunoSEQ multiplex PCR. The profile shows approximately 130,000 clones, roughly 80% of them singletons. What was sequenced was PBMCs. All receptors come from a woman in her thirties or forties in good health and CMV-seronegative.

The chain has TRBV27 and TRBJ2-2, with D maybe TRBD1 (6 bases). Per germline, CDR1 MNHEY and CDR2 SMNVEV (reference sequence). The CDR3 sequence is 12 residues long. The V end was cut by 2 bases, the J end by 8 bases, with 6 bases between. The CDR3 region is CASSLRGGELFF. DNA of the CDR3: TGTGCCAGCAGTTTAAGGGGGGGGGAGCTGTTTTTT.

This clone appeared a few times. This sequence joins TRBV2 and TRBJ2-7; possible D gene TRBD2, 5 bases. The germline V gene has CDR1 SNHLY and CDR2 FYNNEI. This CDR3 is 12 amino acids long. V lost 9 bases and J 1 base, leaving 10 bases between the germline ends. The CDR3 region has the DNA TGTGCCAGTACCGGGAATTCCTACGAGCAGTACTTC. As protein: CASTGNSYEQYF.

Here the CDR3 reads CANTDGGVGYTF. The DNA for the CDR3 is TGTGCCAACACGGATGGCGGGGTCGGCTACACCTTC. This chain joins TRBV6-1 and TRBJ1-2; no firm D call. Germline V gene data show CDR1 as MNHNS and CDR2 as SASEGT. With 10 bases removed from V and 8 bases from J, the gap between germline ends came to 17 bases. CDR3 length: 12 residues.

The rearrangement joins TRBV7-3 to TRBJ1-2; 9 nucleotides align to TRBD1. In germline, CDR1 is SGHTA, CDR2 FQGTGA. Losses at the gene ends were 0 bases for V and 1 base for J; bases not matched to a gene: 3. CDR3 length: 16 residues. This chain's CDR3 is CASSLTGTGINYGYTF. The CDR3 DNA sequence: TGTGCCAGCAGCTTAACGGGGACAGGGATTAACTATGGCTACACCTTC.

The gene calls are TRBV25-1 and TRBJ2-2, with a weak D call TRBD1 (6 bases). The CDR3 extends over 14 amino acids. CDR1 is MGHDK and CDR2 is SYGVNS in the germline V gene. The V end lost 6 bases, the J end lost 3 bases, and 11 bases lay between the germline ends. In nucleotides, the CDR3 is TGTGCCAGCAGAAGGGCAGGGGACACCGGGGAGCTGTTTTTT. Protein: CASRRAGDTGELFF.

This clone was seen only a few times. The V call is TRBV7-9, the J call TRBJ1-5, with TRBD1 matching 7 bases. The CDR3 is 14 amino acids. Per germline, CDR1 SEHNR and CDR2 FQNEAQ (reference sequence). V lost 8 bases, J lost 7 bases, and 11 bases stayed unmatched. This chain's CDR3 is CASGTTGLKQPQHF. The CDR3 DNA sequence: TGTGCCAGCGGAACGACAGGGCTCAAGCAGCCCCAGCATTTT.

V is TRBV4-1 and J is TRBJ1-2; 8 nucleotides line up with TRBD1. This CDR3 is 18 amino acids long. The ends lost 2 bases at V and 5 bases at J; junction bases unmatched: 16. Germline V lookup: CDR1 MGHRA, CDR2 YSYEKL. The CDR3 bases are TGCGCCAGCAGCCAATCCCAGGGGGCGGGGAGCCGAGGGTATGGCTACACCTTC. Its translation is CASSQSQGAGSRGYGYTF.

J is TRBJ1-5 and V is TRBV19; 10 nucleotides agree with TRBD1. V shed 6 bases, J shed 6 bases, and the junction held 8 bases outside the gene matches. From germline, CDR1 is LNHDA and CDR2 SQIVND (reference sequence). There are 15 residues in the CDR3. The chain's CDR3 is CASSGSGTGVQPQHF. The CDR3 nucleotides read TGTGCCAGTAGCGGCTCCGGGACAGGGGTTCAGCCCCAGCATTTT. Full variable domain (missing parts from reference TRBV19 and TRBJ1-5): DGGITQSPKYLFRKEGQNVTLSCEQNLNHDAMYWYRQDPGQGLRLIYYSQIVNDFQKGDIAEGYSVSREKKESFPLTVTSAQKNPTAFYLCASSGSGTGVQPQHFGDGTRLSIL.

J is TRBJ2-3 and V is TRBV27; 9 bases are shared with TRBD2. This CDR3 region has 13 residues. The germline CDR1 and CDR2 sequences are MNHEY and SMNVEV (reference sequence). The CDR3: CGSRGGMEDTQYF. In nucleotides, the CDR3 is TGTGGTTCGCGGGGGGGCATGGAAGATACGCAGTATTTT.

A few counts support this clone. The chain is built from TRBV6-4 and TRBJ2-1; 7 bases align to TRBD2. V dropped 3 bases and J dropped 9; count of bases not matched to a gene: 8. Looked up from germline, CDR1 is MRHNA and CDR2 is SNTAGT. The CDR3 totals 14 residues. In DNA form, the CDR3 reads TGTGCCAGCAGTGAGGGCGGGAGTGGGGTTGAGCAGTTCTTC. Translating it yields CASSEGGSGVEQFF.

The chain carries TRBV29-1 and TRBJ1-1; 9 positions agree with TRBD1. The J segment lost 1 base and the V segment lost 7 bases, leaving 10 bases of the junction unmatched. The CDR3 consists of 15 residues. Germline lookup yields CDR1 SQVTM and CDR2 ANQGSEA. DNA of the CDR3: TGCAGCGCAGCCTCTACAGGGGGCGCGAACACTGAAGCTTTCTTT. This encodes CSAASTGGANTEAFF.

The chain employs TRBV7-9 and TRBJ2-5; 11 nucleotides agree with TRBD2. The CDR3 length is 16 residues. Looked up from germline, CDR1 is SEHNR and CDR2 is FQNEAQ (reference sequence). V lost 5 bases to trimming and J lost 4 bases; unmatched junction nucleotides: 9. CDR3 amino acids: CASSLIAGGPGETQYF. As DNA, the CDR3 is TGTGCCAGCAGCCTCATAGCGGGAGGGCCCGGAGAGACCCAGTACTTC.

The CDR3 DNA sequence: TGTGCCAGCAGCGGGGACAGGGGCCCTTGGAGGGAACTGTTTTTT. The encoded protein is CASSGDRGPWRELFF. The rearrangement links TRBV5-5 to TRBJ1-4; TRBD1 aligns across 10 bases. CDR3 size: 15 residues. Germline V CDR1 and CDR2: SGHKS, YYEKEE (reference sequence). V shed 4 bases, J shed 12 bases, and the junction held 12 bases outside the gene matches.

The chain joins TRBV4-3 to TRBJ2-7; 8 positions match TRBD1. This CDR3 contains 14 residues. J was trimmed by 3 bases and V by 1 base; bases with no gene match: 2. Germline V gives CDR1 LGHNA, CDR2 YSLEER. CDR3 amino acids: CASSQAGQGYEQYF. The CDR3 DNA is TGCGCCAGCAGCCAAGCTGGACAGGGCTACGAGCAGTACTTC.

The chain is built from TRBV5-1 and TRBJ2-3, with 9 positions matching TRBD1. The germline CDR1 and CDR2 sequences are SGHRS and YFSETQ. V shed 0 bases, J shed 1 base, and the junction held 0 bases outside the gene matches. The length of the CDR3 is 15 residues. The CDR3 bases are TGCGCCAGCAGCTTGGGGACAGGGGGCACAGATACGCAGTATTTT. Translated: CASSLGTGGTDTQYF.

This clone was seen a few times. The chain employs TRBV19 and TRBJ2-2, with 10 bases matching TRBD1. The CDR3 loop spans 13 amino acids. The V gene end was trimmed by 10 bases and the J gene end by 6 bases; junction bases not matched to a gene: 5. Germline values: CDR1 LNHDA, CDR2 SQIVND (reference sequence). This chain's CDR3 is CATGTGESGELFF. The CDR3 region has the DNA TGTGCCACCGGGACAGGGGAGTCCGGGGAGCTGTTTTTT.

The CDR3 nucleotides are TGTGCCAGCAGCTTAGTTTTGGCGACAGGGCCTTACGAGCAGTACTTC. Encoded protein: CASSLVLATGPYEQYF. The chain employs TRBV11-2 and TRBJ2-7; 7 positions match TRBD1. The length of the CDR3 is 16 residues. Germline values: CDR1 SGHAT, CDR2 FQNNGV. V lost 1 base and J lost 4; bases outside the gene matches: 10. The whole variable domain, remainder taken from reference TRBV11-2 and TRBJ2-7, is EAGVAQSPRYKIIEKRQSVAFWCNPISGHATLYWYQQILGQGPKLLIQFQNNGVVDDSQLPKDRFSAERLKGVDSTLKIQPAKLEDSAVYLCASSLVLATGPYEQYFGPGTRLTVT.

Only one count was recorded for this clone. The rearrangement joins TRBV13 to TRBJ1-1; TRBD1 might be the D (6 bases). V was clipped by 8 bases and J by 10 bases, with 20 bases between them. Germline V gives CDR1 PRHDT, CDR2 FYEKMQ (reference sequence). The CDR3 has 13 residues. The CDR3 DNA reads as TGTGCCAGCGGGTTGCGGGGGCGAGGGTCAGCTTTCTTT. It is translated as CASGLRGRGSAFF.

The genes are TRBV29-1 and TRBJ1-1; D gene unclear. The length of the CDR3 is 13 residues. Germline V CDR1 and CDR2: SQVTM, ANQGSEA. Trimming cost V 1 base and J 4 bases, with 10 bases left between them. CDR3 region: CSVEVEGGTEAFF. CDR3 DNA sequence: TGCAGCGTTGAAGTCGAAGGAGGCACTGAAGCTTTCTTT.

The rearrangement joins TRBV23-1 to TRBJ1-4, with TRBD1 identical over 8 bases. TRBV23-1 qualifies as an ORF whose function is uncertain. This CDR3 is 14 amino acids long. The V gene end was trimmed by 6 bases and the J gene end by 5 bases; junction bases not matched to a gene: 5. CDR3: CASSNGQGNEKLFF. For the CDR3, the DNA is TGCGCCAGCAGCAATGGACAGGGAAATGAAAAACTGTTTTTT.

Here the CDR3 reads CAAGSGDRWTEAFF. CDR3 bases: TGTGCCGCCGGGTCGGGGGATCGATGGACTGAAGCTTTCTTT. The chain links TRBV6-6 to TRBJ1-1, with D perhaps TRBD1 (5 bases). The CDR3 sequence is 14 residues long. Trimming stripped 11 bases from V and 5 bases from J, with 21 bases between. CDR1 and CDR2 (germline): MNHNY, SVGAGI (reference sequence).

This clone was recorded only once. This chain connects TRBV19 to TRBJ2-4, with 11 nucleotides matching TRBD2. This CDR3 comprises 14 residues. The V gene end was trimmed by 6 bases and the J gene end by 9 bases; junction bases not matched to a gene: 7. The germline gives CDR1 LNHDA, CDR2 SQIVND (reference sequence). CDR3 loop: CASRGAGLAGIQYF. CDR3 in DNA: TGTGCCAGTAGGGGGGCCGGACTAGCGGGCATTCAGTACTTC.